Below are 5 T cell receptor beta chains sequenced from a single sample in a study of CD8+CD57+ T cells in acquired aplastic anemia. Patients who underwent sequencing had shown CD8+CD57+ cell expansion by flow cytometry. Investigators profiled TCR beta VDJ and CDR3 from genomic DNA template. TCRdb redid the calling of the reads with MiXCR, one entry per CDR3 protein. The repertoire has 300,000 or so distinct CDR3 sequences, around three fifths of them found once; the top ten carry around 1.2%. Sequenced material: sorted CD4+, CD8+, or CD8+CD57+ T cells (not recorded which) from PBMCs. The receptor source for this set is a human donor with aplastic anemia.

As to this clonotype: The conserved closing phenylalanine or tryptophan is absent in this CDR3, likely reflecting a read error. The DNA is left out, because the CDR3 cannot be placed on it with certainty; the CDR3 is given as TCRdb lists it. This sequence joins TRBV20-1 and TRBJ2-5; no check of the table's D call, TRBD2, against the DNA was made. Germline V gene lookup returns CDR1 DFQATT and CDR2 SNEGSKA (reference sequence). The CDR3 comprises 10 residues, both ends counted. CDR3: CSARTGALHT.

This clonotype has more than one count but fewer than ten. DNA of the CDR3: TGTGCCAGCAGCTTATCCCCTATGGGACAGGGGGGGGAGCAGTACTTC. As protein: CASSLSPMGQGGEQYF. The rearrangement joins TRBV7-8 to TRBJ2-7, with 11 bases fitting TRBD1. Germline lookup yields CDR1 SGHVS and CDR2 FQNEAQ. V shed 2 bases and J 7 bases; nucleotides not matched to a gene: 10. The CDR3 extends over 16 amino acids.

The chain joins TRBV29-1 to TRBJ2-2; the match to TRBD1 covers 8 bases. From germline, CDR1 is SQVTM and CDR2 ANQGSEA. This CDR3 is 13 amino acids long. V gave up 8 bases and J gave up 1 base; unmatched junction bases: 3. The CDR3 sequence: CSSGQGNTGELFF. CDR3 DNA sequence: TGCAGCTCTGGACAGGGGAACACCGGGGAGCTGTTTTTT.

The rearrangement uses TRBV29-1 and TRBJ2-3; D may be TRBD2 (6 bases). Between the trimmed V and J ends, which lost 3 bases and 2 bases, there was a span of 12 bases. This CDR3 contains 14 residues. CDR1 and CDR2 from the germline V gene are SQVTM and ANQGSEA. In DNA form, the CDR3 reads TGCAGCGTTGAGTCGGGGGTTGCCACAGATACGCAGTATTTT. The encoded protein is CSVESGVATDTQYF.

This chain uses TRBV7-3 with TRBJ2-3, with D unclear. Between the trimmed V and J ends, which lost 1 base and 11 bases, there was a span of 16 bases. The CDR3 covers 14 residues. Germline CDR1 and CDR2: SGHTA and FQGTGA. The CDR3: CASSLMGMNNEQYF. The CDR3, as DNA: TGTGCCAGCAGCTTAATGGGCATGAACAATGAGCAGTATTTT. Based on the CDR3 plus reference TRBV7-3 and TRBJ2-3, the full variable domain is GAGVSQTPSNKVTEKGKYVELRCDPISGHTALYWYRQSLGQGPEFLIYFQGTGAADDSGLPNDRFFAVRPEGSVSTLKIQRTERGDSAVYLCASSLMGMNNEQYFGPGTRLTVL.